This TCR beta chain is from a study of siplizumab effects on memory and regulatory T cells. Produced via immunoSEQ multiplex PCR; TCRdb's table is partial and in-frame only. The data contain 85,000 to 95,000 clones, about 94% of them singletons. Notes on the study in general: Mappable alloreactive CD4+ clones came from Treg cells around 65% of the time on average with siplizumab, against roughly 27% in controls. Naive T cells apparently outstripped memory cells in diversity and seemed major alloresponse contributors. Assignment of a naive or memory phenotype failed for roughly 75-97% of the proliferating CD4+ or CD8+ clones. In the presence of siplizumab, alloreactive sequences traceable to unstimulated CD4+ memory cells were significantly reduced.

For this clone: The antigen is unknown.

V was pared by 3 bases and J by 3 bases, with 20 bases between. Germline CDR1 reads MNHEY; CDR2 reads SMNVEV (reference sequence). The CDR3 extends over 17 amino acids. This clonotype originated in a human donor in good health. The chain combines TRBV27 with TRBJ1-2; the D gene is possibly TRBD1 (6 bases). Sequencing used non-Treg CD4+ T cells sorted from blood. The CDR3 here is CASSLVRETGRDYGYTF. The CDR3 DNA reads as TGTGCCAGCAGTTTGGTAAGAGAGACAGGTCGGGACTATGGCTACACCTTC.